These 20 T cell receptor beta chains were sequenced from one sample in a study of shared clonotypes between healthy human individuals. Measured with immunoSEQ multiplex PCR; TCRdb has only the in-frame clones, and not every one. The top ten clones hold 0.37% of a sample with over 2 million clones, around 93% of them seen once. The specimen sequenced was naive CD4+ T cells from PBMCs. Indicated subset: CD45RA+ positively selected. The receptors here all came from a man between 18 and 29 years old in good health. Some clones in this sample may be carry-over from other donors' samples.

This clone was detected only a few times. The same CDR3 is also encoded by other DNA sequences in this sample. This chain joins TRBV7-9 and TRBJ2-5; no firm D call. CDR3 length: 11 amino acids. Trimming cost V 3 bases and J 5 bases, with 4 bases left between them. Germline assignment: CDR1 SEHNR and CDR2 FQNEAQ (reference sequence). CDR3 bases: TGTGCCAGCAGCTTTTCGGAGACCCAGTACTTC. It translates to CASSFSETQYF.

Regarding this clone: Other DNA sequences from this sample encode an identical CDR3 as well. The rearrangement uses TRBV5-1 and TRBJ1-2; 8 bases line up with TRBD1. V was pared by 0 bases and J by 7 bases, with 5 bases of the junction left unmatched. Looked up from germline, CDR1 is SGHRS and CDR2 is YFSETQ. The CDR3 spans 14 residues. The DNA of the CDR3 is TGCGCCAGCAGCTTGGGACAGGGGACTATTGGCTACACCTTC. Protein sequence: CASSLGQGTIGYTF.

The CDR3 coding sequence is TGTGCCAGCGGCAAGAGGGATAGCTCCTACAATGAGCAGTTCTTC. As protein: CASGKRDSSYNEQFF. The gene calls are TRBV6-6 and TRBJ2-1; a weak D match, TRBD2 (5 bases). Germline V gene data show CDR1 as MNHNY and CDR2 as SVGAGI (reference sequence). The CDR3 consists of 15 residues. Trimming stripped 8 bases from V and 0 bases from J, with 14 bases between.

The chain joins TRBV7-7 to TRBJ2-2; 7 nucleotides match TRBD2. In germline, CDR1 is SSHAT, CDR2 FNYEAQ (reference sequence). The CDR3 covers 16 residues. Trimming removed 4 bases from V and 6 bases from J; junction bases left unmatched: 11. The CDR3 nucleotides read TGTGCCAGCAGCTCCCCCTCGGGGAGGGCCCCCGGGGAGCTGTTTTTT. It is translated as CASSSPSGRAPGELFF.

This chain links TRBV29-1 with TRBJ1-1, with D unclear. The CDR3 is made up of 11 amino acids. CDR1 and CDR2 from the germline V gene are SQVTM and ANQGSEA. The ends were cut back, 7 bases at V and 3 bases at J, with 9 bases in the middle. The CDR3 spells CSGRVDTEAFF. The CDR3 coding sequence is TGCAGCGGTAGGGTTGACACTGAAGCTTTCTTT.

The J gene is TRBJ2-7, the V gene TRBV2; 8 bases are shared with TRBD1. CDR3 length equals 14 residues. The V segment lost 7 bases and the J segment 7 bases; nucleotides outside the gene matches: 12. The V gene's germline CDR1 is SNHLY and CDR2 FYNNEI. CDR3 nucleotide sequence: TGTGCCAGCACAGGGGGCGTTTACTTTGGAGAGCAGTACTTC. This codes for CASTGGVYFGEQYF. Full variable domain (outside the CDR3, taken from reference TRBV2 and TRBJ2-7): EPEVTQTPSHQVTQMGQEVILRCVPISNHLYFYWYRQILGQKVEFLVSFYNNEISEKSEIFDDQFSVERPDGSNFTLKIRSTKLEDSAMYFCASTGGVYFGEQYFGPGTRLTVT.

The V and J genes are TRBV28 and TRBJ2-7; TRBD2 might be the D (7 bases). This CDR3 has 15 amino acids. V lost 3 bases to trimming and J lost 2 bases, with 14 bases between them. Germline V lookup: CDR1 MDHEN, CDR2 SYDVKM. CDR3 protein: CASSFPGGGTYEQYF. The CDR3 DNA reads TGTGCCAGCAGTTTTCCGGGGGGCGGAACCTACGAGCAGTACTTC.

The rearrangement links TRBV5-4 to TRBJ2-2, with D maybe TRBD2 (5 bases). V dropped 4 bases and J dropped 1 base, with 14 bases sitting between them. CDR1 is SGHNT and CDR2 is YYREEE in the germline V gene (reference sequence). The CDR3 sequence is 16 residues long. CDR3 loop: CASSPGSSKNTGELFF. DNA of the CDR3: TGTGCCAGCAGCCCGGGGTCAAGCAAGAACACCGGGGAGCTGTTTTTT.

The CDR3 loop reads CASQNQAGESPETQYF. The CDR3 nucleotides read TGCGCCAGCCAAAATCAAGCGGGAGAATCCCCAGAGACCCAGTACTTC. V and J are TRBV4-1 and TRBJ2-5; TRBD2 aligns across 8 bases. Germline CDR1 MGHRA, CDR2 YSYEKL. The CDR3 spans 16 residues. Losses at the gene ends were 8 bases for V and 4 bases for J; bases not matched to a gene: 15.

The chain links TRBV5-1 to TRBJ1-2; D is possibly TRBD1 (6 bases). CDR1 is SGHRS and CDR2 is YFSETQ in the germline V gene. V was pared by 3 bases and J by 8 bases, with 11 bases between. CDR3 length: 12 amino acids. For the CDR3, the DNA is TGCGCCAGCAGCTACGACAGGTTCGGCTACACCTTC. Translating gives CASSYDRFGYTF.

This chain connects TRBV28 to TRBJ1-2; D not resolved. Germline V CDR1 and CDR2: MDHEN, SYDVKM. The CDR3 is 14 residues long. V lost 8 bases, J lost 4 bases, and 17 bases lay in between. The CDR3 sequence: CASSSWARGYGYTF. In nucleotides, the CDR3 is TGTGCCAGCTCCTCCTGGGCCCGGGGCTATGGCTACACCTTC.

The chain couples TRBV28 to TRBJ2-3, with TRBD1 identical over 8 bases. CDR1 is MDHEN and CDR2 is SYDVKM in the germline V gene. Unmatched junction bases numbered 1, after V lost 3 bases and J lost 5 bases. The CDR3 contains 13 residues. DNA for the CDR3: TGTGCCAGCAGTTTGGACAGGGAAGATACGCAGTATTTT. It specifies CASSLDREDTQYF.

A word on this clone: Other DNA sequences of this sample code for an identical CDR3. The chain has TRBV18 and TRBJ2-5, with D hard to call. The CDR3 length is 11 residues. In germline, CDR1 is KGHSH, CDR2 LQKENI. V gave up 6 bases and J gave up 1 base, with 3 bases separating them. The chain's CDR3 is CASSFQETQYF. The DNA for the CDR3 is TGTGCCAGCTCGTTCCAAGAGACCCAGTACTTC.

V usage is TRBV7-3 and J usage is TRBJ2-2; 7 nucleotides match TRBD2. Germline values: CDR1 SGHTA, CDR2 FQGTGA. This CDR3 contains 14 residues. The trim removed 5 bases at V and 4 bases at J, leaving 4 bases unmatched. Here the CDR3 DNA reads TGTGCCAGCAGCACCGGACTAGTCACCGGGGAGCTGTTTTTT. This gives the protein CASSTGLVTGELFF. Using reference TRBV7-3 and TRBJ2-2 for the parts outside the CDR3, the full variable domain is GAGVSQTPSNKVTEKGKYVELRCDPISGHTALYWYRQSLGQGPEFLIYFQGTGAADDSGLPNDRFFAVRPEGSVSTLKIQRTERGDSAVYLCASSTGLVTGELFFGEGSRLTVL.

The chain has TRBV9 and TRBJ2-3; D not certain. CDR1 is SGDLS, CDR2 YYNGEE, per germline. This CDR3 comprises 13 residues. With 2 bases removed from V and 5 bases from J, the gap between germline ends came to 9 bases. In DNA form, the CDR3 reads TGTGCCAGCAGCGTTATATTGCAAGATACGCAGTATTTT. Amino acid sequence: CASSVILQDTQYF.

The chain recombines TRBV6-5 with TRBJ2-7; 9 bases match TRBD2. Germline CDR1 and CDR2: MNHEY and SVGAGI. The CDR3 loop spans 14 amino acids. V was clipped by 6 bases and J by 2 bases; unmatched bases: 5. CDR3 bases: TGTGCCAGCAGCTTAGGACTAGCGCCCTACGAGCAGTACTTC. Translation: CASSLGLAPYEQYF.

This clone was seen more than once but under ten times. The gene calls are TRBV7-9 and TRBJ1-1; the D gene is possibly TRBD1 (5 bases). The CDR3 sequence is 14 residues long. Trimming took off 4 bases at V and 6 bases at J, with 15 bases between the two ends. The V gene's germline CDR1 is SEHNR and CDR2 FQNEAQ (reference sequence). Written as DNA, the CDR3 is TGTGCCAGCAGCTCCCAGACAGTACACCCTGAAGCTTTCTTT. Its translation: CASSSQTVHPEAFF.

The chain carries TRBV19 and TRBJ2-7, with D possibly matching TRBD1 (5 bases). Trimming removed 3 bases from V and 4 bases from J, with 13 bases in between. The germline gives CDR1 LNHDA, CDR2 SQIVND (reference sequence). This CDR3 is built from 14 residues. CDR3 nucleotide sequence: TGTGCCAGTAGTATTTTGGGCAGGGATTACGAGCAGTACTTC. Its protein is CASSILGRDYEQYF.

The chain combines TRBV7-9 with TRBJ1-5, with unresolved D. The CDR3 is 16 amino acids. With 1 base removed from V and 1 base from J, the gap between germline ends came to 11 bases. Per germline, CDR1 SEHNR and CDR2 FQNEAQ (reference sequence). The CDR3 sequence: CASSLGRDSSNQPQHF. The CDR3 bases are TGTGCCAGCAGCTTAGGGAGGGATTCGAGCAATCAGCCCCAGCATTTT. The whole variable domain, filled in from reference TRBV7-9 and TRBJ1-5, reads DTGVSQNPRHKITKRGQNVTFRCDPISEHNRLYWYRQTLGQGPEFLTYFQNEAQLEKSRLLSDRFSAERPKGSFSTLEIQRTEQGDSAMYLCASSLGRDSSNQPQHFGDGTRLSIL.

V usage is TRBV7-6 and J usage is TRBJ2-2, with D perhaps matching TRBD2 (7 bases). V lost 5 bases and J 2 bases, leaving 21 bases between the germline ends. This CDR3 spans 18 amino acids. CDR1 is SGHVS and CDR2 is FNYEAQ in the germline V gene. The CDR3, as DNA: TGTGCCAGCAGCCCCTGGGGGGGCGGAGGGTATAACACCGGGGAGCTGTTTTTT. It is translated as CASSPWGGGGYNTGELFF. Filled out from reference TRBV7-6 and TRBJ2-2, the complete variable domain reads GAGVSQSPRYKVTKRGQDVALRCDPISGHVSLYWYRQALGQGPEFLTYFNYEAQQDKSGLPNDRFSAERPEGSISTLTIQRTEQRDSAMYRCASSPWGGGGYNTGELFFGEGSRLTVL.